This T cell receptor (beta chain) was obtained from a study of cytomegalovirus exposure and HLA in healthy donors (dated 2017 in TCRdb). Describing the broader study: In an earlier analysis of 550 to 750 of the donors, 276 Gb of sequence data and approximately 120 million unique TCR beta sequences from 180 million or so T cells were reported. About 320 gigabases of sequencing data and approximately 85 million unique TCR sequences were included in an early release covering under 650 HLA-typed donors. The genetic ancestry cluster associated with self-reported Caucasian donors included 70% to 85% of the roughly 390 genotyped donors. The study aimed to test whether cataloging public T cell receptors could reveal signatures of past pathogen exposure. Using immunosequencing, the study profiled T cell repertoires from some 670 subjects and related those repertoires to cytomegalovirus serostatus. Besides the first cohort of 550 to 750 subjects, a separate validation cohort made up of 120 or so different subjects was used. High-throughput TCR immunosequencing, statistical association of individual TCRs with disease status, and machine learning were combined to predict cytomegalovirus infection status. In a later analysis, previously published TCR beta repertoires from several hundred donors were re-analyzed and high-resolution HLA genotyping was added so that TCR occurrence patterns could be studied. The later analysis used no new phenotypic data to find candidate immune exposures, relying instead on TCR beta sequences and their occurrence across donors. In an earlier analysis of 587 of the donors, high-throughput TCR beta sequencing was used to judge whether each TCR beta V gene segment behaved as functional or pseudogenic. Donor age, sex, ethnicity and CMV serostatus were compiled alongside the repertoire data. Genome-wide SNP genotypes for about 55% of the 666 donors were used in a later genetic analysis, which treated that subset as a discovery cohort. All discovery cohort repertoires had been generated on a single sequencing platform. Both class I and class II loci were covered by HLA typing, at four-digit resolution. The number of typed donors differed by locus: about 629-630 for A, B, C, DRB1 and DQB1; roughly 510 for DQA1; 606 for DPA1; and around 490 for DPB1. Because of strong linkage in the cohort, five DR-DQ haplotypes were treated as single units for association and clustering. Across 398 genotyped donors of the cohort, an average of roughly 200,000 unique TCR beta nucleotide sequences per donor were sequenced, and roughly 20% of those sequences were non-productive.

The CDR3 goes from the cysteine to the phenylalanine over 14 residues. Only the CDR3 DNA is retained, 42 bases long and in frame from the first base. CDR1 is given as GTSNPN and CDR2 as SVGIG, both from the germline V gene (reference sequence). V is pruned by 1 base and J by 7 bases, leaving 3 bases of the junction without a gene match. Results and caveats for the whole study, not just this receptor: Across donors, most TCR sequences were observed very rarely, whereas some public TCRs were present in many individuals. Linkage disequilibrium might explain the correlated functional status among segregating V segments, but an unknown experimental factor could not be ruled out. At a false discovery rate of 0.05, a later analysis linked about 16,000 TCR beta sequences to specific HLA alleles. In a later genetic analysis, a missense DCLRE1C variant was associated with V-gene and J-gene trimming of TCR beta chains, and the association was replicated in an independent cohort. Because counts were too low, approximately 18 rarely observed V segments, including chromosome 9 orphons, were excluded from the earlier analysis of about 500 of the donors. A later genetic analysis reported fewer N-insertions in productive TCRs among donors in an Asian-associated ancestry cluster than the approximately 670-donor mean. In a later analysis, the rate of TCR association differed among HLA loci, with DRB1 alleles having the most associated TCRs and HLA-C alleles having the fewest. Cytomegalovirus status was reported to be diagnosed by the classifier with high specificity and sensitivity in both the original and validation cohorts. Immune exposure information for the cohort was limited to CMV serostatus. A further reported finding was that TCR beta sequences accurately predicted the HLA-A and HLA-B alleles for most subjects in the first cohort. A group of highly shared sequence variants was considered likely to be a technical artifact of the sequencing pipeline. HLA typing was unavailable for some donors at each locus, so association tests used only the typed subset. Sequencing depth was assumed to be roughly uniform across donors in the presence/absence analyses, though that assumption may not hold. The authors suggested that the approach could potentially be extended to other disease states and immunological phenotypes. Some IMGT-functional V segments, including TRBV6-2 and TRBV6-3, could not be told apart with the 87-base-pair reads, so those segments were excluded. A later analysis reported that several top co-occurrence clusters appeared linked to parvovirus B19, influenza, CMV and Epstein-Barr virus. Only TCR beta chains were sequenced in this cohort, and the absence of alpha or paired-chain data limited detectable features. In a later analysis, most CMV-associated TCR beta chains were found to appear HLA-restricted, with HLA associations seemingly driven largely by CMV exposure. In vitro tests confirmed that a few of the cytomegalovirus-associated TCR beta chains recognize cytomegalovirus antigens. Assigning TCR associations to individual alleles was difficult when HLA alleles, especially DR and DQ, strongly co-occurred. In a later analysis, HLA-associated TCR beta chains showed more clonal expansion and lower generation probabilities than non-associated chains that were equally common. In the study, about 150 TCR beta chains were listed as associated with cytomegalovirus. Broadly in line with IMGT annotations, most TCR beta V segments showed up in productive rearrangements about 90% or about 30% of the time in an earlier analysis of 587 of the donors.

The library came from the immunoSEQ multiplex PCR assay. For the multiplex PCR, a mixture combining 60 forward primers for TCR Vbeta segments and 13 reverse primers for TCR Jbeta segments was used. Amplification of the CDR3 region of rearranged TCR beta genes was performed with a multiplex PCR assay on genomic DNA. Amplified TCR beta libraries were sequenced as 87-base-pair reads on the Illumina HiSeq System. The paper's data handling went like this. Across the 670 or so repertoires, a later analysis counted approximately 83 million unique TCR beta chains, about 10 million of which were shared by at least two donors. Raw reads were error-corrected and collapsed into unique sequences with a nearest-neighbor algorithm that merged closely related sequences to remove PCR and sequencing errors. V, D and J gene segments were assigned by aligning CDR3 sequences to IMGT reference sequences. Each retained sequence needed at least a six-nucleotide match to both a V gene segment and a J gene segment. A rearrangement counted as productive if the CDR3 had no stop codons and remained in frame with V and J, and every other rearrangement counted as non-productive. Following IMGT convention, CDR3 was defined as the stretch from the second conserved V-encoded cysteine up to the conserved J-encoded phenylalanine. The earlier analysis of a few hundred of the donors excluded sequences that lacked an unambiguous match to a single V gene segment. An earlier analysis of a few hundred of the donors classified V segments as functional when productive rearrangements were above 56.7% and as segregating when the standard deviation between donors was above 5%. To diagnose cytomegalovirus status from the catalog of TCR beta chain sequences, a statistical classification framework was built. V and J gene assignment, in a later analysis, came from comparing TCR nucleotide sequences with IMGT/GENE-DB human TR gene sequences. Using the TCRdist pipeline, a later analysis assigned CDR3 sequences along with most-parsimonious VDJ recombination scenarios. In a later analysis, each TCR beta chain was defined by its CDR3 amino acid sequence together with its V-gene family, and reads lacking a unique V-gene family were excluded. A later analysis removed 550 to 700 highly shared, low-generation-probability nucleotide sequences to deal with suspected cross-contamination and a sequencing artifact. In a later analysis, a clonal expansion index was calculated for each public chain from normalized within-repertoire ranks of inferred template counts. In a later analysis, generation probabilities were computed using a VDJ recombination model fitted to out-of-frame rearrangements, and the results were checked against IGoR. Hypergeometric tests were used in a later analysis to score TCR-TCR, TCR-HLA and TCR-CMV co-occurrence, with a repertoire-size bias correction applied to the TCR pairs. False discovery rates were estimated in a later analysis by permuting HLA or CMV assignments 20 times. In a later analysis, co-occurring TCRs were grouped using DBSCAN, and TCRdist sequence similarity was added for clustering within HLA-allele-positive subsets. Co-occurrence clustering excluded repertoires with fewer than 30,000 or more than 120,000 public chains, plus five with anomalous nucleotide sharing. Entries here come from immuneACCESS through TCRdb and include only in-frame sequences with V and J called. Some clones fail to appear in such tables; in the studies checked, an unresolved V gene covers under half of the shortfall, and the cause of the remainder is unknown. Clone size and the V and J calls come from that table; the DNA yielded D and trimming. For this sample the table gives about 190,000 clones, of which roughly 80% were detected only once. The ten largest clones take up 1.5% to 2% of the sample.

The cohort comprised several hundred healthy bone marrow donors. At the time of sampling, every cohort member was nominally healthy, though immune exposures that went unrecorded were likely present. The donor was CMV seronegative and was included in the group of over 300 seronegative cohort members. A peripheral blood sample was collected from each donor, and TCR beta sequencing was performed on peripheral blood mononuclear cells. Genomic DNA extraction from the blood cell samples was performed with the Qiagen DNeasy Blood Extraction Kit. This clone was seen only a few times. Its target antigen remains unknown. Qualities for individual bases were not recorded, and no much larger clone is one base off.

This chain joins TRBV30 to TRBJ1-6, with 8 bases aligning to TRBD1. This sequence was found in a woman under 30 in good health and CMV-seronegative. The sequenced sample was PBMCs. The CDR3 sequence is CAWSGGQVNSPLHF. The DNA reads TGTGCCTGGAGTGGGGGACAGGTGAATTCACCCCTCCACTTT.